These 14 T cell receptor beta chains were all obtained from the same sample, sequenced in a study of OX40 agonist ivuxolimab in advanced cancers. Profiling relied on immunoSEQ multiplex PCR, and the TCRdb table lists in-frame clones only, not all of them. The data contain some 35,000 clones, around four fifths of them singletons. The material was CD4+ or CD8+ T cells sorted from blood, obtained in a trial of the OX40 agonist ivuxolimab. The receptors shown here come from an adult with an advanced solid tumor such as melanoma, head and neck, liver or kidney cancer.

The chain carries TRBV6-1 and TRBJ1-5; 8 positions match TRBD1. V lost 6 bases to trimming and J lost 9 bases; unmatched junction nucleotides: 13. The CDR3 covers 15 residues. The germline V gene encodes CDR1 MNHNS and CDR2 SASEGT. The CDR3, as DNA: TGTGCCAGCAGATCAGGGGGCGAAGGTGAACGGCCCCAGCATTTT. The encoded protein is CASRSGGEGERPQHF.

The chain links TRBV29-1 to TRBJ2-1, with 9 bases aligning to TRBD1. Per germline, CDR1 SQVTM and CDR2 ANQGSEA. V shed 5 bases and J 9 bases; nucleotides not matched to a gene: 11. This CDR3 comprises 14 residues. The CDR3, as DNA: TGCAGCGTTAATTCGGGACAGGGTAGAGGTGAGCAGTTCTTC. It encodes CSVNSGQGRGEQFF.

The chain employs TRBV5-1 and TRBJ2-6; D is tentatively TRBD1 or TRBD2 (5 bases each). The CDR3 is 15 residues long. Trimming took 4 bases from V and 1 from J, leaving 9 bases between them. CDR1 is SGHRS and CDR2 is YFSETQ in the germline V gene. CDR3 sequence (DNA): TGCGCCAGCAGCCTCGGGGCGTCTGGGGCCAACGTCCTGACTTTC. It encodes CASSLGASGANVLTF.

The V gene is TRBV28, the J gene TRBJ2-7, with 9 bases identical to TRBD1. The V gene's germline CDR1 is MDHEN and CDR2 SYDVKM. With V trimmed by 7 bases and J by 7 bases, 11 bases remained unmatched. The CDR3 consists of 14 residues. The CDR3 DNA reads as TGTGCCAGCAACCCCACAGGGGGCGTGACTGAGCAGTACTTC. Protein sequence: CASNPTGGVTEQYF. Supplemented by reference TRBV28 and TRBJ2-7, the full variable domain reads DVKVTQSSRYLVKRTGEKVFLECVQDMDHENMFWYRQDPGLGLRLIYFSYDVKMKEKGDIPEGYSVSREKKERFSLILESASTNQTSMYLCASNPTGGVTEQYFGPGTRLTVT.

The CDR3 spells CASSLVSNEQFF. CDR3 DNA sequence: TGTGCCAGCAGCTTGGTTTCCAATGAGCAGTTCTTC. The gene calls are TRBV5-4 and TRBJ2-1; the D is unclear. CDR1 and CDR2 from the germline V gene are SGHNT and YYREEE (reference sequence). The length of the CDR3 is 12 residues. With 0 bases removed from V and 6 bases from J, the gap between germline ends came to 4 bases.

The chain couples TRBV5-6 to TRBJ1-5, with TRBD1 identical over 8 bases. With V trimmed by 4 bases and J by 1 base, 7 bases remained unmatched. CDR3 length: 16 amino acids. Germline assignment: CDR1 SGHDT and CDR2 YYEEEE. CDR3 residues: CASSKTGEGSNQPQHF. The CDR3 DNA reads TGTGCCAGCAGCAAGACAGGGGAGGGAAGCAATCAGCCCCAGCATTTT.

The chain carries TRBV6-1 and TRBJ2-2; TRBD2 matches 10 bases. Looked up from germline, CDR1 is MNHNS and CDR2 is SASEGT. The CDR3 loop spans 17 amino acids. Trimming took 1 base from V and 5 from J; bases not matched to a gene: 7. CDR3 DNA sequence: TGTGCCAGCAGTGAAGTGGTTAGCGGGGGGCGTACCGGGGAGCTGTTTTTT. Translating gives CASSEVVSGGRTGELFF.

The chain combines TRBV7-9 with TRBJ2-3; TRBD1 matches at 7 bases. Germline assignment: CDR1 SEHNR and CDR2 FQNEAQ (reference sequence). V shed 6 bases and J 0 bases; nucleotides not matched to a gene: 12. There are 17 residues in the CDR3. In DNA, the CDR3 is TGTGCCAGCAGACAAAACCTAGGGACAGCTAGCACAGATACGCAGTATTTT. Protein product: CASRQNLGTASTDTQYF.

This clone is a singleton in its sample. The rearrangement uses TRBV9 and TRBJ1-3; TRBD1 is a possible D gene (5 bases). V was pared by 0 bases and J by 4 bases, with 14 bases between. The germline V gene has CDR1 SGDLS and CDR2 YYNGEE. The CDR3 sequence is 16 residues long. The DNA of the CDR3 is TGTGCCAGCAGCGTAGCATACAGGTCCTCCGGAAACACCATATATTTT. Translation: CASSVAYRSSGNTIYF.

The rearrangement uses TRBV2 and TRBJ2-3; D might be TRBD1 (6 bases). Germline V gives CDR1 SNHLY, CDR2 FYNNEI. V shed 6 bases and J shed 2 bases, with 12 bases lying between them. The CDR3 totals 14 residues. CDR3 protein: CASRDGQITDTQYF. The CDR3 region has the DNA TGTGCCAGCAGGGACGGACAGATCACAGATACGCAGTATTTT.

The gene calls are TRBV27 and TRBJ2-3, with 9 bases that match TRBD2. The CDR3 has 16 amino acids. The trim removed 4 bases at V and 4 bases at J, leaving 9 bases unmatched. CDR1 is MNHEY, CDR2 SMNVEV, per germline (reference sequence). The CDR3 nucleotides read TGTGCCAGCAGTTCTCTAGCGGGGACGAGCCCAGATACGCAGTATTTT. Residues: CASSSLAGTSPDTQYF.

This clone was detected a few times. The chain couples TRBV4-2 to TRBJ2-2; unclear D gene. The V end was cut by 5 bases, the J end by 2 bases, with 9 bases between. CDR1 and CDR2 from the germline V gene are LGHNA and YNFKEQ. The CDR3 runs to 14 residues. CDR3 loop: CASSSQLNTGELFF. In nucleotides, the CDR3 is TGTGCCAGCAGCTCCCAGTTAAACACCGGGGAGCTGTTTTTT.

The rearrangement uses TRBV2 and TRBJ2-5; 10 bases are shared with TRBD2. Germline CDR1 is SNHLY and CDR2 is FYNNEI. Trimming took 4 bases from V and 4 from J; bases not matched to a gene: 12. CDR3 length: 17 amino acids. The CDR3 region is CASSGWASGGPGETQYF. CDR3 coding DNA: TGTGCCAGCAGTGGGTGGGCTAGCGGGGGCCCAGGAGAGACCCAGTACTTC.

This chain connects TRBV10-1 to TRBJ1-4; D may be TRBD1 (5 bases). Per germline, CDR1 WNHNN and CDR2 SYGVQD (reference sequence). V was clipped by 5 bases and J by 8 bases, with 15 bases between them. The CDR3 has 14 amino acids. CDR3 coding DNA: TGCGCCAGCAGTTCCGGGACCGCTGAGGAAAAACTGTTTTTT. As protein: CASSSGTAEEKLFF.